The 16 T cell receptor beta chains listed next were all sequenced from one sample in a study of shared clonotypes between healthy human individuals. Naive CD8 cells lacked CD45RO, underwent positive selection for CCR7 and left out terminally differentiated effector memory CD45RA+ cells. Libraries were prepared by immunoSEQ multiplex PCR; TCRdb keeps only in-frame clonotypes and omits some of them. The sample shows about 2 million clones, roughly 95% of them seen only once. The sequencing sample was made of naive CD8+ T cells sorted from blood. All receptors derive from a man aged 18 to 35 in good health.

The genes are TRBV28 and TRBJ2-5, with D possibly matching TRBD1 (6 bases). This CDR3 has 14 residues. Deletions cut 4 bases from V and 2 bases from J, with 11 bases between. Per the germline V gene, CDR1 is MDHEN and CDR2 is SYDVKM. The CDR3: CASSSIRGQETQYF. In DNA form, the CDR3 reads TGTGCCAGCAGTTCGATCAGGGGACAAGAGACCCAGTACTTC.

This sequence joins TRBV4-1 and TRBJ2-7; 9 nucleotides line up with TRBD2. V lost 0 bases, J lost 3 bases, and 9 bases stayed unmatched. The CDR3 runs 17 residues. CDR1 and CDR2 (germline): MGHRA, YSYEKL. CDR3 DNA: TGCGCCAGCAGCCAAGATCGAAGCGGGAGGTTCAACTACGAGCAGTACTTC. Translated: CASSQDRSGRFNYEQYF.

This chain connects TRBV19 to TRBJ1-1, with D possibly being TRBD1 (5 bases). This CDR3 region has 17 residues. V shed 3 bases and J shed 1 base, with 18 bases lying between them. Germline V gene sequence: CDR1 LNHDA, CDR2 SQIVND (reference sequence). The CDR3 nucleotides are TGTGCCAGTAGTATCTGGGACCAACCCTCCCGGAACACTGAAGCTTTCTTT. Protein sequence: CASSIWDQPSRNTEAFF.

This clone came up once. This sequence joins TRBV6-1 and TRBJ2-7; D is uncertain. V lost 5 bases, J lost 3 bases, and 8 bases lay in between. The CDR3 sequence is 12 residues long. CDR1 and CDR2 (germline): MNHNS, SASEGT. The CDR3 protein is CASSRWGYEQYF. The CDR3 region has the DNA TGTGCCAGCAGTAGGTGGGGCTACGAGCAGTACTTC.

The rearrangement uses TRBV5-4 and TRBJ2-1, with D perhaps TRBD2 (5 bases). V shed 5 bases and J shed 3 bases, with 18 bases lying between them. Germline values: CDR1 SGHNT, CDR2 YYREEE (reference sequence). CDR3 length: 16 amino acids. CDR3 in DNA: TGTGCCAGCAGATCTTTTGGGAGTAACGTCTACAATGAGCAGTTCTTC. Encoded protein: CASRSFGSNVYNEQFF.

The rearrangement links TRBV5-1 to TRBJ1-1, with D uncertain. Trimming shortened V by 0 bases and J by 5 bases, and 11 bases separated the two germline ends. This CDR3 contains 14 residues. Germline lookup yields CDR1 SGHRS and CDR2 YFSETQ. The CDR3 bases are TGCGCCAGCAGCTTGGCCCTCAGGCGGACTGAAGCTTTCTTT. Its translation: CASSLALRRTEAFF.

The chain links TRBV5-1 to TRBJ1-1; maybe TRBD1 (6 bases). Trimming left V 3 bases short and J 7 bases short, with 16 bases between. CDR3 length equals 14 residues. The germline V gene encodes CDR1 SGHRS and CDR2 YFSETQ. CDR3 DNA sequence: TGCGCCAGCAGCTCACGCGAGGACAGCTTTGAAGCTTTCTTT. It codes for CASSSREDSFEAFF.

Details on this clone: The sample has other DNA sequences that encode this CDR3 too. V usage is TRBV5-6 and J usage is TRBJ2-1, with 11 bases that match TRBD2. The V and J ends lost 0 bases and 3 bases, in that order; junction bases with no gene match: 2. Germline CDR1 is SGHDT and CDR2 is YYEEEE. This CDR3 is 16 amino acids long. The CDR3 nucleotides are TGTGCCAGCAGCTTGGCACTAGCGGGAGTCTACAATGAGCAGTTCTTC. This codes for CASSLALAGVYNEQFF. The entire variable domain, with the rest obtained from reference TRBV5-6 and TRBJ2-1, is as follows: DAGVTQSPTHLIKTRGQQVTLRCSPKSGHDTVSWYQQALGQGPQFIFQYYEEEERQRGNFPDRFSGHQFPNYSSELNVNALLLGDSALYLCASSLALAGVYNEQFFGPGTRLTVL.

This clone showed up just once. J is TRBJ2-2 and V is TRBV4-1; D is ambiguous. CDR1 is MGHRA and CDR2 is YSYEKL in the germline V gene. Trimming took off 4 bases at V and 7 bases at J, with 7 bases between the two ends. The CDR3 is 12 residues long. In DNA form, the CDR3 reads TGCGCCAGCAGCCTCGTCGACGGGGAGCTGTTTTTT. Protein product: CASSLVDGELFF.

DNA of the CDR3: TGTGCCAGCAGTCCTTGGGGGCGAGCAACTAATGAAAAACTGTTTTTT. It yields the protein CASSPWGRATNEKLFF. The genes are TRBV2 and TRBJ1-4, with D perhaps TRBD1 (6 bases). The germline V gene has CDR1 SNHLY and CDR2 FYNNEI. The CDR3 is 16 amino acids. V was pared by 5 bases and J by 0 bases, with 13 bases between.

This chain links TRBV13 with TRBJ1-2; D uncertain. The V and J ends lost 2 bases and 4 bases respectively, with 14 bases between them. The germline V gene has CDR1 PRHDT and CDR2 FYEKMQ (reference sequence). This CDR3 has 15 amino acids. This CDR3 is CASSLNTGFGYGYTF. The CDR3 nucleotides read TGTGCCAGCAGCTTAAATACGGGCTTCGGCTATGGCTACACCTTC.

This chain connects TRBV28 to TRBJ2-7, with a weak D call TRBD2 (6 bases). The germline V and J ends were trimmed by 6 bases and 4 bases, with 22 bases remaining between them. This CDR3 comprises 16 residues. Germline V gives CDR1 MDHEN, CDR2 SYDVKM. The CDR3 DNA is TGTGCCAGCAGCTCGAATCCGGAGGGCCTTGGTTACGAGCAGTACTTC. Translated, it gives CASSSNPEGLGYEQYF.

The chain links TRBV6-6 to TRBJ2-5, with 8 bases aligning to TRBD1. Germline assignment: CDR1 MNHNY and CDR2 SVGAGI (reference sequence). This CDR3 has 14 residues. J lost 2 bases, V lost 4 bases, and 3 bases had no gene match. The CDR3 sequence is CASSWDRRQETQYF. The CDR3 DNA reads TGTGCCAGCAGTTGGGACAGGAGACAAGAGACCCAGTACTTC.

The chain has TRBV27 and TRBJ2-3; 12 nucleotides align to TRBD2. CDR1 and CDR2 from the germline V gene are MNHEY and SMNVEV (reference sequence). V lost 3 bases, J lost 6 bases, and 7 bases stayed unmatched. The length of the CDR3 is 16 residues. The DNA of the CDR3 is TGTGCCAGCAGTTTTCAGCTAGCGGGGGGGCCGGATACGCAGTATTTT. This translates into CASSFQLAGGPDTQYF.

The chain is built from TRBV28 and TRBJ2-7; the D gene is possibly TRBD1 (6 bases). The CDR3 loop spans 12 amino acids. Germline assignment: CDR1 MDHEN and CDR2 SYDVKM. The V end was cut by 7 bases, the J end by 3 bases, with 10 bases between. The CDR3 region is CASKVRGYEQYF. The DNA of the CDR3 is TGTGCCAGCAAGGTCAGGGGCTACGAGCAGTACTTC.

This clone turned up a few times. This specimen includes other DNA sequences encoding the same CDR3. The J gene is TRBJ2-7, the V gene TRBV5-1; 7 bases map to TRBD2. V lost 0 bases to trimming and J lost 0 bases; unmatched junction nucleotides: 3. Per the germline V gene, CDR1 is SGHRS and CDR2 is YFSETQ. The CDR3 consists of 15 residues. CDR3 amino acids: CASSLAGGSSYEQYF. The CDR3 coding sequence is TGCGCCAGCAGCTTGGCGGGCGGGAGCTCCTACGAGCAGTACTTC. Full variable domain (remainder filled in from reference TRBV5-1 and TRBJ2-7): KAGVTQTPRYLIKTRGQQVTLSCSPISGHRSVSWYQQTPGQGLQFLFEYFSETQRNKGNFPGRFSGRQFSNSRSEMNVSTLELGDSALYLCASSLAGGSSYEQYFGPGTRLTVT.